What follows is one T cell receptor (beta chain) and its context. The data stem from a study of control samples from healthy donors and cancer patients. Libraries were prepared by immunoSEQ multiplex PCR; TCRdb keeps only in-frame clonotypes and omits some of them. The sample consists of about 130,000 clones, roughly 94% of them appearing once. The source of this sequence is a man aged 55 to 70 with colorectal cancer. Sequencing was performed on PBMCs.

Written as DNA, the CDR3 is TGCGCCAGCAGCCAGGGACAGGGGACGGCGCAAGAGACCCAGTACTTC. Translation: CASSQGQGTAQETQYF. This sequence joins TRBV5-1 and TRBJ2-5; 10 bases fit TRBD1. V dropped 4 bases and J dropped 2; count of bases not matched to a gene: 8. CDR3 length equals 16 residues. Germline V CDR1 and CDR2: SGHRS, YFSETQ.